This T cell receptor beta chain was captured by sequencing in a study of blood T cell repertoires in COVID-19. As for the study in general: Italy, Spain and the United States were the sources of the convalescent and acute COVID-19 samples. PBMCs, B-cell-depleted T cells, or T cells were the source of the cDNA or gDNA that made up the material.

In the authors' methods: Nucleated cell counts were estimated from reference gene primer amplification. Generated by immunoSEQ multiplex PCR, the TCRdb table keeps only in-frame clones and is missing some. The V and J calls and clone size come from that table; D and trimming were worked out from the DNA. The profile shows 72,000 or so clones, 90% of them singletons. This CDR3 region has 17 residues. CDR1 and CDR2 from the germline V gene are MDHEN and SYDVKM. J lost 6 bases, V lost 3 bases, and 8 bases had no gene match. The sequencing sample was made of peripheral blood. The chain links TRBV28 to TRBJ2-2; 12 nucleotides match TRBD2. This sequence originates from a woman aged 80 or over with acute or convalescent COVID-19. The CDR3 sequence: CASSLWGLAGGPGELFF. The CDR3 DNA reads TGTGCCAGCAGTTTGTGGGGCCTAGCGGGGGGGCCCGGGGAGCTGTTTTTT.